The 28 T cell receptor beta chains below all came from one sample that was sequenced in a study of tissue T cells after allogeneic stem cell transplantation. Here immunoSEQ multiplex PCR was the method, and the copy in TCRdb shows in-frame clones only, minus some. In the table there are some 5,300 clones, roughly half of which are singletons. The time point: mouse harvest day 7 after allogeneic transplant. The graft held 10^6 splenic CD5+ T cells and 10^7 T-cell-depleted bone marrow cells. Sequencing was performed on skin. Receptors originate from a female BALB/c mouse given C57BL/6 T cells with graft-versus-host disease after an allogeneic hematopoietic cell transplant.

On this clone: Mouse germline and gene names are used. The read ends 1 residue before the CDR3 terminus; that terminus is restored from the germline J gene. The chain links TRBV4 to TRBJ1-4, with D unclear. The CDR3 extends over 14 amino acids. V gave up 4 bases and J gave up 0 bases, with 6 bases separating them. Germline CDR1 and CDR2: LGHDT and YNNKQL (reference sequence). CDR3 residues: CASSSTISNERLFF. The CDR3 bases that were read are TGTGCCAGCAGCTCGACAATTTCCAACGAAAGATTATTT.

Worth noting for this clone: The gene names here belong to mouse. The missing CDR3 end, 1 residue past where the read stops, is filled in from the germline J gene. The chain employs TRBV26 and TRBJ2-1; 8 positions agree with TRBD1. V shed 4 bases, J shed 0 bases, and the junction held 2 bases outside the gene matches. This CDR3 spans 15 amino acids. The germline V gene has CDR1 KGHPV and CDR2 FQNQEV (reference sequence). CDR3: CASSRTGYNYAEQFF. The sequenced part of the CDR3 DNA is TGTGCCAGCAGTCGGACAGGGTATAACTATGCTGAGCAGTTC.

Of note for this clone: Gene names denote mouse genes. The read finishes 1 residue shy of the CDR3 end, and the germline J gene is used to complete it. The chain has TRBV13-2 and TRBJ2-7, with 8 bases that match TRBD1. Per germline, CDR1 NNHNN and CDR2 SYGAGS (reference sequence). The junction had 1 base not matched to a gene; V was cut back by 2 bases and J by 6 bases. This CDR3 is 12 amino acids long. The part of the CDR3 DNA that was read is TGTGCCAGCGGTGACAGGGGGCCTGAACAGTAC. Protein: CASGDRGPEQY. The full CDR3 protein reads CASGDRGPEQYF.

Points on this clone: Gene names are mouse gene names. The missing CDR3 end, 1 residue past where the read stops, is filled in from the germline J gene. The V call is TRBV29, the J call TRBJ1-6; no clear D gene. TRBJ1-6 counts as an open reading frame of uncertain function. From germline, CDR1 is MSHET and CDR2 SYDVDS. The CDR3 totals 13 residues. The V end was cut by 5 bases, the J end by 5 bases, with 7 bases between. CDR3 DNA (partial): TGTGCTAGCAGTACCACACATAATTCGCCCCTCTAC. Its translation is CASSTTHNSPLY. The full-length CDR3 reads as CASSTTHNSPLYF.

Comment on this clone: Gene names and germline refer to mouse. The sequence runs out 1 residue before the end of the CDR3; the remainder is reconstructed from the germline J gene. The V and J genes are TRBV3 and TRBJ2-5; 11 nucleotides match TRBD2. The J segment lost 7 bases and the V segment lost 5 bases, leaving 5 bases of the junction unmatched. The CDR3 covers 14 residues. CDR1 is SNHLY, CDR2 FYNGKV, per germline (reference sequence). CDR3 in amino acids: CASSQLGGRNTQYF. The DNA read from the CDR3 is TGTGCCAGCAGCCAACTGGGGGGGCGAAACACCCAGTAC.

As to this clone: Gene names refer to mouse genes. With the read ending 1 residue before the CDR3 end, the germline J gene is used to fill in that end. The rearrangement joins TRBV26 to TRBJ1-3; D is uncertain. This CDR3 region has 12 residues. V lost 4 bases and J lost 1, with 2 bases in between. The germline V gene encodes CDR1 KGHPV and CDR2 FQNQEV (reference sequence). The CDR3 bases that were read are TGTGCCAGCAGTCCCTCTGGAAATACGCTCTAT. Translating gives CASSPSGNTLY. The full-length CDR3 reads as CASSPSGNTLYF.

This clone was seen once. The germline and genes are mouse ones. CDR3 residues: CASSRGGGITNERLFF. The DNA read from the CDR3 is TGTGCCAGCAGTCGAGGAGGAGGAATAACGAACGAAAGATTATTT. This chain joins TRBV26 and TRBJ1-4; D gene unclear. The CDR3 goes on 1 residue after the read ends, and that part is filled in from the germline J gene. The germline gives CDR1 KGHPV, CDR2 FQNQEV (reference sequence). The CDR3 length is 16 residues. V was cut by 4 bases and J by 5 bases, with 17 bases left in between. Looking up the rest from reference TRBV26 and TRBJ1-4 gives the full variable domain: NSKVIQTPRYLVKGQGQKAKMRCIPEKGHPVVFWYQQNKNNEFKFLINFQNQEVLQQIDMTEKRFSAECPSNSPCSLEIQSSEAGDSALYLCASSRGGGITNERLFFGHGTKLSVL.

This clone was observed a handful of times. Mouse gene names and germline throughout. The sequence runs out 1 residue before the end of the CDR3; the remainder is reconstructed from the germline J gene. V and J are TRBV1 and TRBJ1-4; 10 bases map to TRBD1. This CDR3 is 15 amino acids long. J was trimmed by 7 bases and V by 3 bases; bases with no gene match: 5. Germline CDR1 reads NSQYPW; CDR2 reads LRSPGD (reference sequence). This CDR3 is CTCSAGQGVSERLFF. Partial CDR3 DNA: TGCACCTGCAGTGCCGGACAGGGGGTGAGCGAAAGATTATTT.

This clone was observed a few times. Each gene name is a mouse one. The sequence runs out 1 residue before the end of the CDR3; the remainder is reconstructed from the germline J gene. The V and J genes are TRBV29 and TRBJ2-7; 8 bases match TRBD2. This CDR3 comprises 15 residues. Germline values: CDR1 MSHET, CDR2 SYDVDS. Trimming took 2 bases from V and 2 from J; bases not matched to a gene: 5. The CDR3 sequence is CASSLGGGRPYEQYF. The part of the CDR3 DNA that was read is TGTGCTAGCAGTTTAGGGGGGGGGCGCCCCTATGAACAGTAC. The whole variable domain, remainder taken from reference TRBV29 and TRBJ2-7, is DMKVTQMPRYLIKRMGENVLLECGQDMSHETMYWYRQDPGLGLQLIYISYDVDSNSEGDIPKGYRVSRKKREHFSLILDSAKTNQTSVYFCASSLGGGRPYEQYFGPGTRLTVL.

This clone was recorded a few times. Gene names and germline match the mouse. The CDR3 end lies 1 residue beyond the end of the read and is filled in from the germline J gene. This chain joins TRBV1 and TRBJ1-3; a possible D gene is TRBD1 (5 bases). In germline, CDR1 is NSQYPW, CDR2 LRSPGD (reference sequence). Trimming removed 4 bases at V and 0 bases at J, with 7 bases between. There are 14 residues in the CDR3. CDR3 amino acids: CTCSEQDSGNTLYF. The sequenced part of the CDR3 DNA is TGCACCTGCAGTGAACAGGATTCTGGAAATACGCTCTAT. Full variable domain (missing parts from reference TRBV1 and TRBJ1-3): VTLLEQNPRWRLVPRGQAVNLRCILKNSQYPWMSWYQQDLQKQLQWLFTLRSPGDKEVKSLPGADYLATRVTDTELRLQVANMSQGRTLYCTCSEQDSGNTLYFGEGSRLIVV.

About this clone: The listed genes are named as in mouse. Sequencing ends 1 residue short of the CDR3 end; the germline J gene provides the rest. The rearrangement links TRBV26 to TRBJ2-1; perhaps TRBD1 as D (6 bases). CDR3 length equals 14 residues. Germline V CDR1 and CDR2: KGHPV, FQNQEV (reference sequence). With 8 bases removed from V and 0 bases from J, the gap between germline ends came to 11 bases. The DNA read from the CDR3 is TGTGCCAGCGCACCGGACAGTAACTATGCTGAGCAGTTC. Its protein is CASAPDSNYAEQF. The whole CDR3 protein is CASAPDSNYAEQFF.

This clone has only one observation. Gene labels here are mouse ones. The CDR3 end lies 1 residue beyond the end of the read and is filled in from the germline J gene. The rearrangement joins TRBV3 to TRBJ1-5; 11 nucleotides agree with TRBD1. The CDR3 has 14 residues. CDR1 and CDR2 (germline): SNHLY, FYNGKV (reference sequence). The V and J ends lost 4 bases and 6 bases, in that order; junction bases with no gene match: 2. CDR3 loop: CASSSGTGGQAPLF. CDR3 DNA, as far as it was read: TGTGCCAGCAGCTCAGGGACAGGGGGCCAGGCTCCGCTT.

This clone was counted between two and nine times. Genes here carry mouse names. The DNA ends 1 residue before the CDR3 does, and the rest of the CDR3 is filled in from the germline J gene. This rearrangement joins TRBV23 to TRBJ2-5; the table's D call TRBD1 went unverified against the DNA. CDR1 and CDR2 (germline): KGHTA, FQNQQP. This CDR3 is 14 amino acids long. CDR3 bases read: TGCTCCAGCAGCGCTCCGGACAGGGGAGACACCCAGTAC. It is translated as CSSSAPDRGDTQY. The full CDR3 protein is CSSSAPDRGDTQYF.

This clone is medium-sized (0.01 to 0.1%) by share. Mouse germline and gene names are used. The read is 1 residue too short to cover the CDR3 end, so that end is filled in from the germline J gene. The V call is TRBV23, the J call TRBJ2-7; the DNA was not compared with TRBD2, the D call given in the table. CDR1 is KGHTA and CDR2 is FQNQQP in the germline V gene. This CDR3 has 14 residues. The sequenced part of the CDR3 DNA is TGCTCCAGCAGTCAAGGGCTGGGGGTCTATGAACAGTAC. It is translated as CSSSQGLGVYEQY. The entire CDR3 is CSSSQGLGVYEQYF.

For this clone: Mouse gene names apply. Partial CDR3 DNA: TGTGCCAGCAGTCGAGGAGGAAACACAGAAGTCTTC. Amino acids: CASSRGGNTEVF. The complete CDR3 sequence is CASSRGGNTEVFF. V usage is TRBV26 and J usage is TRBJ1-1; D gene ambiguous. The CDR3 end falls 1 residue outside the read, so it is completed with the germline J gene. Germline CDR1 and CDR2: KGHPV and FQNQEV (reference sequence). There are 13 residues in the CDR3. V was trimmed by 4 bases and J by 1 base, leaving 7 bases between them. Full variable domain (remainder filled in from reference TRBV26 and TRBJ1-1): NSKVIQTPRYLVKGQGQKAKMRCIPEKGHPVVFWYQQNKNNEFKFLINFQNQEVLQQIDMTEKRFSAECPSNSPCSLEIQSSEAGDSALYLCASSRGGNTEVFFGKGTRLTVV.

On this clone itself: Germline and genes: mouse. The read ends 1 residue early relative to the CDR3; the germline J gene fills the gap. The chain joins TRBV3 to TRBJ1-1; no clear D gene. There are 13 residues in the CDR3. Trimming cost V 5 bases and J 0 bases, with 7 bases left between them. Germline values: CDR1 SNHLY, CDR2 FYNGKV (reference sequence). CDR3 protein: CASSPDSNTEVFF. The covered CDR3 bases are TGTGCCAGCAGCCCTGACTCAAACACAGAAGTCTTC. The variable domain in full, completed from reference TRBV3 and TRBJ1-1, reads GPKVLQIPSHQIIDMGQMVTLNCDPVSNHLYFYWYKQILGQQMEFLVNFYNGKVMEKSKLFKDQFSVERPDGSYFTLKIQPTALEDSAVYFCASSPDSNTEVFFGKGTRLTVV.

Notes on this clone: Gene names and germline refer to mouse. The observed sequence ends 1 residue before the CDR3 terminus, with the missing tail filled in from the germline J gene. The genes are TRBV14 and TRBJ2-3; D not certain. V dropped 2 bases and J dropped 0 bases, with 7 bases sitting between them. The CDR3 is 14 amino acids. In germline, CDR1 is SGHDT, CDR2 FRDEAV. The CDR3 sequence: CASSFLASAETLYF. The covered CDR3 bases are TGTGCCAGCAGTTTTCTGGCTAGTGCAGAAACGCTGTAT.

Points on this clone: Any gene name here is a mouse gene name. The CDR3 is cut off 1 residue early in the read; its end comes from the germline J gene. The chain recombines TRBV2 with TRBJ2-4; the match to TRBD2 covers 11 bases. CDR1 LGHNA and CDR2 YSYQKL come from the germline V gene. V gave up 3 bases and J gave up 7 bases; unmatched junction bases: 0. This CDR3 has 13 residues. The CDR3 bases that were read are TGTGCCAGCAGCCAGGGACTGGGGGACACCTTGTAC. This gives the protein CASSQGLGDTLY. The full CDR3 protein is CASSQGLGDTLYF.

This clone was counted between two and nine times. Mouse germline and gene names are used. The read terminates 1 residue ahead of where the CDR3 ends, so the germline J gene completes it. The chain couples TRBV23 to TRBJ2-4; the table names TRBD2, a call not compared with the DNA. This CDR3 has 13 residues. Per germline, CDR1 KGHTA and CDR2 FQNQQP. CDR3 in amino acids: CSSSWDWGDTLYF. The part of the CDR3 DNA that was read is TGCTCCAGCAGTTGGGACTGGGGTGACACCTTGTAC.

This clone was detected only a few times. The genes and germline here are from mouse. The read ends 1 residue shy of where the CDR3 ends; the end is completed using the germline J gene. The chain joins TRBV1 to TRBJ1-4; TRBD1 matches at 7 bases. The CDR3 runs 14 residues. V shed 4 bases, J shed 4 bases, and the junction held 3 bases outside the gene matches. CDR1 is NSQYPW, CDR2 LRSPGD, per germline (reference sequence). The CDR3: CTCSGRDSNERLFF. CDR3 DNA, as far as it was read: TGCACCTGCAGTGGCCGGGACAGCAACGAAAGATTATTT.

Concerning this clone: The gene symbols are mouse symbols. The read ends 1 residue shy of where the CDR3 ends; the end is completed using the germline J gene. The genes are TRBV26 and TRBJ1-1, with D perhaps TRBD1 (5 bases). Trimming took 2 bases from V and 0 from J, leaving 7 bases between them. In germline, CDR1 is KGHPV, CDR2 FQNQEV (reference sequence). The CDR3 length is 14 residues. The CDR3 reads CASSLGTANTEVFF. Partial CDR3 DNA: TGTGCCAGCAGTCTGGGGACTGCAAACACAGAAGTCTTC.

As to this clone: Gene names and germline refer to mouse. The read falls 1 residue short of the CDR3 end, and the missing part is taken from the germline J gene. The same CDR3 can be traced to other DNA sequences in this sample. The genes are TRBV3 and TRBJ2-3, with TRBD2 as a possible D gene (5 bases). V was clipped by 1 base and J by 0 bases, with 8 bases between them. The CDR3 is 15 residues long. Looked up from germline, CDR1 is SNHLY and CDR2 is FYNGKV (reference sequence). Incomplete CDR3 DNA: TGTGCCAGCAGCTTAGGCCTGGGTAGTGCAGAAACGCTGTAT. It specifies CASSLGLGSAETLY. The full-length CDR3 reads as CASSLGLGSAETLYF. Variable domain in full (rest from reference TRBV3 and TRBJ2-3): GPKVLQIPSHQIIDMGQMVTLNCDPVSNHLYFYWYKQILGQQMEFLVNFYNGKVMEKSKLFKDQFSVERPDGSYFTLKIQPTALEDSAVYFCASSLGLGSAETLYFGSGTRLTVL.

This clone was seen a handful of times. All gene names here are mouse names. The CDR3 extends 1 residue past the end of the read, so its final part is completed from the germline J gene. The chain couples TRBV12-2 to TRBJ2-7; TRBD2 matches at 8 bases. J lost 4 bases, V lost 4 bases, and 5 bases had no gene match. Germline V gene sequence: CDR1 SGHLS, CDR2 HYDKME. CDR3 length: 13 residues. The part of the CDR3 DNA that was read is TGTGCCAGCTCCCTTCGACTGGGGTATGAACAGTAC. Protein: CASSLRLGYEQY. The whole CDR3 reads CASSLRLGYEQYF.

A word on this clone: Genes here carry mouse names. The read comes to an end 1 residue before the CDR3 does, leaving the germline J gene to fill in the end. The gene calls are TRBV19 and TRBJ2-2, with 7 positions matching TRBD2. The germline CDR1 and CDR2 sequences are FNHDT and SITEND (reference sequence). The CDR3 consists of 15 residues. V lost 1 base and J lost 2; bases outside the gene matches: 2. This CDR3 is CASSIRWGNTGQLYF. The sequenced CDR3 bases are TGTGCCAGCAGTATACGCTGGGGGAACACCGGGCAGCTCTAC.

As for this clone: All gene names here are mouse names. The read ends 1 residue early relative to the CDR3; the germline J gene fills the gap. V gene TRBV13-2 combines with J gene TRBJ2-3; 9 bases match TRBD2. J lost 0 bases, V lost 5 bases, and 1 base had no gene match. Germline V lookup: CDR1 NNHNN, CDR2 SYGAGS (reference sequence). This CDR3 region has 14 residues. The CDR3 spells CASGGTGSAETLYF. The DNA read from the CDR3 is TGTGCCAGCGGCGGGACTGGGAGTGCAGAAACGCTGTAT.

This clone was observed a few times. These gene names are mouse names. The read terminates 1 residue before the CDR3 end, so the remaining end is supplied by the germline J gene. The V and J genes are TRBV3 and TRBJ2-7, with 11 nucleotides matching TRBD2. The CDR3 spans 14 residues. The J segment lost 2 bases and the V segment lost 5 bases, leaving 2 bases of the junction unmatched. Looked up from germline, CDR1 is SNHLY and CDR2 is FYNGKV (reference sequence). CDR3 sequence: CASSELGGPYEQYF. The covered CDR3 bases are TGTGCCAGCAGCGAACTGGGGGGGCCCTATGAACAGTAC. Full variable domain (remainder filled in from reference TRBV3 and TRBJ2-7): GPKVLQIPSHQIIDMGQMVTLNCDPVSNHLYFYWYKQILGQQMEFLVNFYNGKVMEKSKLFKDQFSVERPDGSYFTLKIQPTALEDSAVYFCASSELGGPYEQYFGPGTRLTVL.

This clone was detected only a few times. Each gene name is a mouse one. The DNA ends 1 residue before the CDR3 does, and the rest of the CDR3 is filled in from the germline J gene. This chain connects TRBV13-1 to TRBJ2-1; a possible D gene is TRBD1 (5 bases). This CDR3 spans 16 amino acids. V lost 1 base to trimming and J lost 1 base, with 12 bases between them. Germline V gives CDR1 NSHNY, CDR2 SYGAGN. The CDR3 region is CASSDPSDRNYAEQFF. The CDR3 DNA, read in part, is TGTGCCAGCAGTGATCCCTCCGACAGAAACTATGCTGAGCAGTTC.

Remarks on this clone: The gene names here belong to mouse. Coverage ceases 1 residue before the CDR3 finishes, and the germline J gene fills in the end. This sequence joins TRBV3 and TRBJ2-4, with D maybe TRBD1 (5 bases). Germline CDR1 reads SNHLY; CDR2 reads FYNGKV (reference sequence). CDR3 size: 14 residues. V lost 5 bases and J 0 bases, leaving 9 bases between the germline ends. Incomplete CDR3 DNA: TGTGCCAGCAGCAAACCAGGGAGTCAAAACACCTTGTAC. Translating it yields CASSKPGSQNTLY. The CDR3, in full, reads CASSKPGSQNTLYF. Using reference TRBV3 and TRBJ2-4 for the parts outside the CDR3, the full variable domain is GPKVLQIPSHQIIDMGQMVTLNCDPVSNHLYFYWYKQILGQQMEFLVNFYNGKVMEKSKLFKDQFSVERPDGSYFTLKIQPTALEDSAVYFCASSKPGSQNTLYFGAGTRLSVL.